The rows below give T cell receptor beta chains drawn from one sample of a study of T cell repertoires in cytomegalovirus infection. Their target antigens are unknown. MiXCR was run by TCRdb on the reads, yielding one entry per CDR3 protein. Here the sample spans hundreds of thousands of distinct CDR3 sequences, less than 40% being singletons. The specimen comprised cultured CD8+ T cells from PBMCs, sampled from culture after CMV antigen stimulation. The receptors stem from a human donor in good health (CMV status not recorded). Some clones in this sample may be carry-over from other donors' samples. Each CDR3 is given with its conserved first and last residue. Each record gives: clone size, D gene, V gene, J gene, CDR3 DNA, CDR3 protein. A D gene is named only where the DNA matches it firmly. Clone size is given for some rows only: seen once, a few or many times, or a class if the clone is expanded.

size: NA; D: NA; V: TRBV27; J: TRBJ1-5; DNA: TGTGCCAGCAGTTTGAATAGAATGAATCAGCCCCAGCATTTT; CDR3: CASSLNRMNQPQHF
size: few; D: TRBD1; V: TRBV6-5; J: TRBJ2-3; DNA: TGTGCCAGCGAGAGGGGGCCCTCCCACACAGATACGCAGTATTTT; CDR3: CASERGPSHTDTQYF
size: few; D: NA; V: TRBV7-9; J: TRBJ1-1; DNA: TGTGCCTGCCCGTTGGGCGACCTGAACACTGAAGCTTTCTTT; CDR3: CACPLGDLNTEAFF
size: NA; D: NA; V: TRBV4-1; J: TRBJ1-2; DNA: TGCGCCAGCAGCCAAGAGAGAGGTAGTGATGATGGCTACACCTTC; CDR3: CASSQERGSDDGYTF
size: once; D: TRBD2; V: TRBV9; J: TRBJ2-5; DNA: TGTGCCAGCAGCGCAAGCGGGGGGGGCCAAGAGACCCAGTACTTC; CDR3: CASSASGGGQETQYF
size: NA; D: TRBD2; V: TRBV9; J: TRBJ2-1; DNA: TGTGCCAGCAGCGTAGCTAGCGGGGGGTCCTACAATGAGCAGTTCTTC; CDR3: CASSVASGGSYNEQFF
size: few; D: TRBD2; V: TRBV27; J: TRBJ2-7; DNA: TGTGCCAGCAGCCTAGGACTAGCGGGGGACTACGAGCAGTACTTC; CDR3: CASSLGLAGDYEQYF
size: few; D: NA; V: TRBV11-1; J: TRBJ1-1; DNA: TGTGCCAGCAGCGACCAACAGGGCTCAAACACTGAAGCTTTCTTT; CDR3: CASSDQQGSNTEAFF
size: NA; D: NA; V: TRBV4-3; J: TRBJ2-5; DNA: TGCGCCAGCAGCCAAATTGGAGGGGGGGGAGAGACCCAGTACTTC; CDR3: CASSQIGGGGETQYF
size: few; D: TRBD2; V: TRBV6-1; J: TRBJ2-3; DNA: TGTGCCAGCAGTGAGTTACTAGCGGGGGGACTAGGTGATACGCAGTATTTT; CDR3: CASSELLAGGLGDTQYF
size: NA; D: TRBD2; V: TRBV7-8; J: TRBJ2-1; DNA: TGTGCCAACAGCTTAGGTAGCGGGGGACCCTCCTCCTACAATGAGCAGTTCTTC; CDR3: CANSLGSGGPSSYNEQFF
size: few; D: TRBD1; V: TRBV4-3; J: TRBJ2-5; DNA: TGCGCCAGCAGCCAAGACGGACAGGGCGCCTTCGGAGAGACCCAGTACTTC; CDR3: CASSQDGQGAFGETQYF
size: many; D: NA; V: TRBV10-2; J: TRBJ2-5; DNA: TGCGCCAGCAGTGTCCAGGCGTATAAAGAGACCCAGTACTTC; CDR3: CASSVQAYKETQYF
size: few; D: NA; V: TRBV12-5; J: TRBJ2-3; DNA: TGTGCTAGTGGTAGGGCGGCCACAGATACGCAGTATTTT; CDR3: CASGRAATDTQYF
size: few; D: NA; V: TRBV27; J: TRBJ2-7; DNA: TGTGCCAGCAGTTTCGCGGGCCCGGGGGAGCAGTACTTC; CDR3: CASSFAGPGEQYF
size: NA; D: TRBD2; V: TRBV2; J: TRBJ2-1; DNA: TGTGCCAGTTCCGTCGGGGGACTAGCGGGGGGGGATGAGCAGTTCTTC; CDR3: CASSVGGLAGGDEQFF
size: NA; D: TRBD2; V: TRBV7-6; J: TRBJ2-1; DNA: TGTGCCAGCAGCTTAGGGGCGCTAGCGGGGAATGAGCAGTTCTTC; CDR3: CASSLGALAGNEQFF
size: NA; D: NA; V: TRBV3-1; J: TRBJ1-1; DNA: TGTGCCAGCAGCCAAGATCAAGGGTTCGTTAACACTGAAGCTTTCTTT; CDR3: CASSQDQGFVNTEAFF
size: NA; D: TRBD1; V: TRBV11-2; J: TRBJ1-1; DNA: TGTGCCAGCAGTGCTCGGACAGGGGGCAACACTGAAGCTTTCTTT; CDR3: CASSARTGGNTEAFF
size: NA; D: TRBD1; V: TRBV12-3/TRBV12-4; J: TRBJ1-2; DNA: TGTGCCAACAGTTCGGGGGACAGCAACTATGGCTACACCTTC; CDR3: CANSSGDSNYGYTF
size: NA; D: NA; V: TRBV7-6; J: TRBJ1-2; DNA: TGTGCCAGCAGCTCACCGGACAACTATGGCTACACCTTC; CDR3: CASSSPDNYGYTF
size: few; D: NA; V: TRBV7-6; J: TRBJ1-3; DNA: TGTGCCAGCAGCTTAGGATATGCCAGCTCTGGAAACACCATATATTTT; CDR3: CASSLGYASSGNTIYF
size: NA; D: TRBD1; V: TRBV7-8; J: TRBJ2-1; DNA: TGTGCCAGCAGCTTAGGTCTGGCGGGGACAGGGTACAATGAGCAGTTCTTC; CDR3: CASSLGLAGTGYNEQFF
size: few; D: NA; V: TRBV5-4; J: TRBJ2-3; DNA: TGTGCCAGCATCGGGGACCCTGAACCAGATACGCAGTATTTT; CDR3: CASIGDPEPDTQYF
size: NA; D: NA; V: TRBV6-5; J: TRBJ1-2; DNA: TGTGCCAGCAGTTCTAATTTCAACAGACACAACTATGGCTACACCTTC; CDR3: CASSSNFNRHNYGYTF
size: NA; D: NA; V: TRBV18; J: TRBJ1-1; DNA: TGTGCCAGCTCACCACTGATTGTAGGGGAGGGAACTGAAGCTTTCTTT; CDR3: CASSPLIVGEGTEAFF
size: NA; D: NA; V: TRBV6-6; J: TRBJ2-1; DNA: TGTGCCAGCAGGTCTCATGGGGGGCTGACCTACAATGAGCAGTTCTTC; CDR3: CASRSHGGLTYNEQFF
size: once; D: TRBD1; V: TRBV20-1; J: TRBJ1-4; DNA: TGCAGTGCTCGTCCGGGACAGGGGTTTGAAAAACTGTTTTTT; CDR3: CSARPGQGFEKLFF
size: NA; D: NA; V: TRBV7-9; J: TRBJ2-1; DNA: TGTGCCAGCAGCTTAGCTGATGGTGTCGCCTACAATGAGCAGTTCTTC; CDR3: CASSLADGVAYNEQFF
size: few; D: TRBD1; V: TRBV12-5; J: TRBJ2-5; DNA: TGTGCTAGTGGTTTGGACATGGGGACAGGCGGCCAGACCCAGTACTTC; CDR3: CASGLDMGTGGQTQYF
size: once; D: TRBD2; V: TRBV9; J: TRBJ2-3; DNA: TGTGCCAGCAGCAATCCCTTTAGCGGGGGTAGCACAGATACGCAGTATTTT; CDR3: CASSNPFSGGSTDTQYF
size: NA; D: NA; V: TRBV6-2/TRBV6-3; J: TRBJ1-5; DNA: TGTGCCAGCAGTAAAGGGACCGACCCAGAGCCCCAGCATTTT; CDR3: CASSKGTDPEPQHF
size: many; D: TRBD2; V: TRBV7-8; J: TRBJ2-1; DNA: TGTGCCAGCAGCGCAGGGTGGAGCGGGGGGGCCGGTGAGCAGTTCTTC; CDR3: CASSAGWSGGAGEQFF
size: many; D: NA; V: TRBV6-5; J: TRBJ2-5; DNA: TGTGCCAGCAGTTCGAGCGGAGGGGGCCCCTCTAACCAAGAGACCCAGTACTTC; CDR3: CASSSSGGGPSNQETQYF
size: many; D: TRBD2; V: TRBV2; J: TRBJ2-3; DNA: TGTGCCAGCAGCTACAGCGGGGCGGATAGAACGCAGTATTTT; CDR3: CASSYSGADRTQYF
size: NA; D: NA; V: TRBV10-1; J: TRBJ2-1; DNA: TGCGCCAACAGTGAGTGGGAGGGGGGGTCTTATGAGCAGTTCTTC; CDR3: CANSEWEGGSYEQFF
size: NA; D: NA; V: TRBV15; J: TRBJ1-2; DNA: TGTGCCACCAGCACAGCATCCTATGGCTACACCTTC; CDR3: CATSTASYGYTF
size: NA; D: TRBD2; V: TRBV11-2; J: TRBJ2-5; DNA: TGTGCCAGCAGCCCCCGTCGAGCGGGGGGACAAGAGACCCAGTACTTC; CDR3: CASSPRRAGGQETQYF
size: many; D: TRBD1; V: TRBV20-1; J: TRBJ2-4; DNA: TGCAGTGCCTCTAAGACCGGGACAGGGGAAAACATTCAGTACTTC; CDR3: CSASKTGTGENIQYF
size: few; D: NA; V: TRBV28; J: TRBJ1-5; DNA: TGTGCCAGCAGTTTAGATTACAATCAGCCCCAGCATTTT; CDR3: CASSLDYNQPQHF
size: few; D: NA; V: TRBV5-4; J: TRBJ2-4; DNA: TGTGCCAGCAGCTTGGAACGCCAGGTTAAAAACATTCAGTACTTC; CDR3: CASSLERQVKNIQYF
size: NA; D: NA; V: TRBV19; J: TRBJ1-5; DNA: TGTGCCAGTAGTATAACGAAGGTGGAGCCCCAGCATTTT; CDR3: CASSITKVEPQHF
size: NA; D: NA; V: TRBV5-6; J: TRBJ1-5; DNA: TGTGCCAGCAGCTTGGTCGGGAAACAGCCCCAGCATTTT; CDR3: CASSLVGKQPQHF
size: NA; D: NA; V: TRBV20-1; J: TRBJ2-7; DNA: TGCAGTGCTAGAGATAGCCAGGGAAGCAGGTACGAGCAGTACTTC; CDR3: CSARDSQGSRYEQYF
size: NA; D: TRBD2; V: TRBV5-1; J: TRBJ2-3; DNA: TGCGCCAGCAGCTTGAACCCTAGCGGGGGGACCACAGATACGCAGTATTTT; CDR3: CASSLNPSGGTTDTQYF
size: few; D: TRBD2; V: TRBV9; J: TRBJ2-5; DNA: TGTGCCAGCAGCACCCCCGGGACTAGCGGGGGGACATACCAAGAGACCCAGTACTTC; CDR3: CASSTPGTSGGTYQETQYF
size: many; D: NA; V: TRBV4-3; J: TRBJ2-2; DNA: TGCGCCAGCAGCCTCGCCCTCATATCGGGAGCCGGGGAGCTGTTTTTT; CDR3: CASSLALISGAGELFF
size: few; D: TRBD2; V: TRBV7-3; J: TRBJ2-3; DNA: TGTGCCAGCAGCTTAACGGGCTCGCGGGGGGGGGATACGCAGTATTTT; CDR3: CASSLTGSRGGDTQYF
size: NA; D: NA; V: TRBV11-2; J: TRBJ2-1; DNA: TGTGCCAGCAGCCACCCCGAGGCATTTTTATACAATGAGCAGTTCTTC; CDR3: CASSHPEAFLYNEQFF
size: NA; D: TRBD1; V: TRBV2; J: TRBJ2-7; DNA: TGTGCCAGCATCTCGGACAGGGGGATCACCTACGAGCAGTACTTC; CDR3: CASISDRGITYEQYF
size: NA; D: TRBD2; V: TRBV5-6; J: TRBJ2-3; DNA: TGTGCCAGCAGCTTGGTCAGCGGGGGGGTCCCAGATACGCAGTATTTT; CDR3: CASSLVSGGVPDTQYF